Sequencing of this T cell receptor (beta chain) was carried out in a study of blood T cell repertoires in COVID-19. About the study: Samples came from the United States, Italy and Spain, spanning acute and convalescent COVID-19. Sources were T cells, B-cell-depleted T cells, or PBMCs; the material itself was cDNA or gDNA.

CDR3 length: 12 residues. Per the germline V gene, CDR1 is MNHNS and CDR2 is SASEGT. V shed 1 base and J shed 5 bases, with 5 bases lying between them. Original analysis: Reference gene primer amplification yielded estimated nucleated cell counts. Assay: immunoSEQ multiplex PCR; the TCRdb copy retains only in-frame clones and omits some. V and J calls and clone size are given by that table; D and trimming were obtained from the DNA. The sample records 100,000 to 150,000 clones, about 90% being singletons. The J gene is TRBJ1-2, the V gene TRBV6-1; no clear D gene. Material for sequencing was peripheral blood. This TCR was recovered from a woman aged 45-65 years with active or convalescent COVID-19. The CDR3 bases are TGTGCCAGCAGTGAAGATCCGTATGGCTACACCTTC. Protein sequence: CASSEDPYGYTF.